This T cell receptor (beta chain) was recorded in a study of control samples from healthy donors and cancer patients. The CDR3 runs to 15 residues. Germline CDR1 and CDR2: PRHDT and FYEKMQ (reference sequence). The junction had 9 bases not matched to a gene; V was cut back by 5 bases and J by 3 bases. Libraries were prepared by immunoSEQ multiplex PCR; TCRdb keeps only in-frame clonotypes and omits some of them. The sample lists around 81,000 clones; 80% to 95% were seen once. V and J are TRBV13 and TRBJ2-7; 8 bases are a match to TRBD2. This TCR came from a woman aged 25-40 years in good health. The sequenced sample consisted of blood. The CDR3 DNA sequence: TGTGCCAGCAGCCTTCAACTAGCGGCAAACTACGAGCAGTACTTC. Protein sequence: CASSLQLAANYEQYF.